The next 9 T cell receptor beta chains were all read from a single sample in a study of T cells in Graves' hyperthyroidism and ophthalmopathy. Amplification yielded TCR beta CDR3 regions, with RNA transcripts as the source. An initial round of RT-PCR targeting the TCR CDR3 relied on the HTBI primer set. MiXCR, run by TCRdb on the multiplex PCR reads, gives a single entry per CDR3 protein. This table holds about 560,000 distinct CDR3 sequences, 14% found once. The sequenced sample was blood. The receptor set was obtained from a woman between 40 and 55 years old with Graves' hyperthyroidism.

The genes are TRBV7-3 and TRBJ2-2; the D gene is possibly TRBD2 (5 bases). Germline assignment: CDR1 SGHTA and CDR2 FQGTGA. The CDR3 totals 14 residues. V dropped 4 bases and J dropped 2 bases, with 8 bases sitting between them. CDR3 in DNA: TGTGCCAGCAGCTGGACTTTTAACACCGGGGAGCTGTTTTTT. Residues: CASSWTFNTGELFF. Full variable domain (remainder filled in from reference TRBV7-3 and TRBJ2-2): GAGVSQTPSNKVTEKGKYVELRCDPISGHTALYWYRQSLGQGPEFLIYFQGTGAADDSGLPNDRFFAVRPEGSVSTLKIQRTERGDSAVYLCASSWTFNTGELFFGEGSRLTVL.

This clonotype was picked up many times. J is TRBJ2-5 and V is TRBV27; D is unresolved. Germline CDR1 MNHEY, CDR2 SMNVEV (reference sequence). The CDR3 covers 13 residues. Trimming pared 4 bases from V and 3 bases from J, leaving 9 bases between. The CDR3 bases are TGTGCCAGCAGTTCAAATTACAAAGAGACCCAGTACTTC. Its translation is CASSSNYKETQYF.

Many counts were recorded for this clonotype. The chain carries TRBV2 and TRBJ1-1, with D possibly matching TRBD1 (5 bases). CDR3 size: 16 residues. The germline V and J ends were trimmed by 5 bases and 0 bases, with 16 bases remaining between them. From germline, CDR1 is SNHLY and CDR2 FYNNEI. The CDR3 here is CASSPNAGRMNTEAFF. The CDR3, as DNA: TGTGCCAGCAGTCCCAACGCGGGACGGATGAACACTGAAGCTTTCTTT.

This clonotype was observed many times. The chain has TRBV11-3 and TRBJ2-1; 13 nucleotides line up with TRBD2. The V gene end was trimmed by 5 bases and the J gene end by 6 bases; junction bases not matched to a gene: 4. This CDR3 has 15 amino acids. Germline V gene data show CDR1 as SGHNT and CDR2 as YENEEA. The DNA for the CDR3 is TGTGCCAGCAGCATCGGGACTAGCGGGACCAATGAGCAGTTCTTC. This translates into CASSIGTSGTNEQFF.

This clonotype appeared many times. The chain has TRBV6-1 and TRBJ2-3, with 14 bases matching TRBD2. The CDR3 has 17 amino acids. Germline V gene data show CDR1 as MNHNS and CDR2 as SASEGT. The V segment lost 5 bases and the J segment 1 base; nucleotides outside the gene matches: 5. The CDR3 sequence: CASSLGTSGRGTDTQYF. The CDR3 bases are TGTGCCAGCAGTCTCGGGACTAGCGGGAGAGGCACAGATACGCAGTATTTT.

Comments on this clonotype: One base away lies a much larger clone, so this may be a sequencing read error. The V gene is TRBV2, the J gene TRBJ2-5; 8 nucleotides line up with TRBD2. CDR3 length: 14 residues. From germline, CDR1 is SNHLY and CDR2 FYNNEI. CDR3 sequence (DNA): TGTGGCAGCAGAGCCCTAGCGGGTGGGGAGACCCAGTACTTC. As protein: CGSRALAGGETQYF. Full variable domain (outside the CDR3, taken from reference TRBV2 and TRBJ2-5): EPEVTQTPSHQVTQMGQEVILRCVPISNHLYFYWYRQILGQKVEFLVSFYNNEISEKSEIFDDQFSVERPDGSNFTLKIRSTKLEDSAMYFCGSRALAGGETQYFGPGTRLLVL.

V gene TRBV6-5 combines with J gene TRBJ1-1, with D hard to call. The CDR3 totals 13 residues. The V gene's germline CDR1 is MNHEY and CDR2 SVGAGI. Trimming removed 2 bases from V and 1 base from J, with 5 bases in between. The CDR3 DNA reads TGTGCCAGCAGTTACCAGGAGAACACTGAAGCTTTCTTT. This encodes CASSYQENTEAFF.

The CDR3 loop reads CASSLQSGLSYEQYF. CDR3 nucleotide sequence: TGTGCCAGCAGCCTTCAAAGCGGGCTCTCCTACGAGCAGTACTTC. The gene calls are TRBV11-2 and TRBJ2-7, with D perhaps TRBD2 (6 bases). Germline V gene lookup returns CDR1 SGHAT and CDR2 FQNNGV. Trimming stripped 5 bases from V and 0 bases from J, with 14 bases between. This CDR3 spans 15 amino acids.

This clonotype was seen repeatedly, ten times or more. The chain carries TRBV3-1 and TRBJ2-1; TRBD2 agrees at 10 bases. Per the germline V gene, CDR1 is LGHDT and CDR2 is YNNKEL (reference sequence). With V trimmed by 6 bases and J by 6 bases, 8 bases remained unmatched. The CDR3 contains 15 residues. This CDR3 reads CASRQPGTSANEQFF. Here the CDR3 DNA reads TGTGCCAGCAGACAACCCGGGACTAGCGCCAATGAGCAGTTCTTC.